Following are 5 T cell receptor beta chains from one sample sequenced in a study of blood T cell repertoires in COVID-19. TCRdb's copy holds only in-frame clones and misses some; the assay was immunoSEQ multiplex PCR. The sample contains about 95,000 clones, 75% to 90% of which appear only once. The sequenced sample was peripheral blood. The receptors derive from a woman in her 70s with acute or convalescent COVID-19.

The genes are TRBV19 and TRBJ2-1, with TRBD2 identical over 11 bases. The germline V gene has CDR1 LNHDA and CDR2 SQIVND (reference sequence). J was trimmed by 1 base and V by 3 bases; bases with no gene match: 11. CDR3 size: 19 residues. CDR3 bases: TGTGCCAGTAGTATCCTCCCTAGCGGGAGGATCGTTTCCTACAATGAGCAGTTCTTC. Residues: CASSILPSGRIVSYNEQFF.

Worth noting for this clone: The same CDR3 arises from other DNA sequences in this sample as well. This chain uses TRBV7-8 with TRBJ1-5; 10 positions agree with TRBD1. The germline CDR1 and CDR2 sequences are SGHVS and FQNEAQ. This CDR3 region has 14 residues. Losses at the gene ends were 4 bases for V and 4 bases for J; bases not matched to a gene: 1. Here the CDR3 DNA reads TGTGCCAGCAGCTCGGGACAGGGGAATCAGCCCCAGCATTTT. The encoded protein is CASSSGQGNQPQHF.

This clone was recorded once. The rearrangement uses TRBV2 and TRBJ2-1, with 7 bases identical to TRBD2. Trimming removed 7 bases from V and 5 bases from J; junction bases left unmatched: 8. Germline V gene data show CDR1 as SNHLY and CDR2 as FYNNEI. This CDR3 is 14 amino acids long. The CDR3 reads CASIMTSSHNEQFF. The DNA of the CDR3 is TGTGCCAGCATTATGACTAGCAGCCACAATGAGCAGTTCTTC.

This clone was recorded only once. The V and J genes are TRBV11-3 and TRBJ2-3, with no clear D. CDR3 length equals 12 residues. With 5 bases removed from V and 10 bases from J, the gap between germline ends came to 13 bases. CDR1 and CDR2 from the germline V gene are SGHNT and YENEEA. DNA of the CDR3: TGTGCCAGCAGCGTCCAGTCTGGGCCGCAGTATTTT. Its translation: CASSVQSGPQYF.

The rearrangement uses TRBV3-1 (or the pseudogene TRBV3-2) and TRBJ1-1, with D maybe TRBD1 (5 bases). This CDR3 contains 13 residues. V was clipped by 3 bases and J by 4 bases, with 9 bases between them. Germline assignment: CDR1 LGHDT and CDR2 YNNKEL (reference sequence). The DNA of the CDR3 is TGTGCCAGCAGCCAGTCGGGGGGCACTGAAGCTTTCTTT. This codes for CASSQSGGTEAFF.